The 3 T cell receptor beta chains presented below share a single source sample, sequenced in a study of shared clonotypes between healthy human individuals (dated by TCRdb to 2018 to 2021). Library preparation employed the immunoSEQ multiplex PCR assay. The table comes from immuneACCESS by way of TCRdb, which keeps in-frame sequences with V and J called. Part of the clones is missing from these tables; in studies checked, under half for an unresolved V gene and the rest for unknown reasons. For this sample there are more than 400,000 clones; 95% to 97% appear just once. Of the sample, approximately 0.06% falls within the top ten clones. The sequenced sample consisted of naive CD4+ T cells sorted from blood. The cell subset or site label of this sample denotes: CD45RA+ positively selected. The receptors originated from a woman aged 30 to 39 in good health.

The chain joins TRBV2 to TRBJ2-3; D not certain. Trimming shortened V by 8 bases and J by 4 bases, and 13 bases separated the two germline ends. CDR3 length: 13 amino acids. CDR1 is SNHLY, CDR2 FYNNEI, per germline. The CDR3 loop reads CASSMLGADTQYF. The CDR3 coding sequence is TGTGCCAGCTCAATGCTTGGGGCAGATACGCAGTATTTT.

This chain connects TRBV27 to TRBJ1-2; the D is unclear. There are 15 residues in the CDR3. CDR1 MNHEY and CDR2 SMNVEV come from the germline V gene (reference sequence). Trimming cost V 2 bases and J 2 bases, with 12 bases left between them. CDR3: CASSLKRASNYGYTF. The CDR3, as DNA: TGTGCCAGCAGTTTAAAACGGGCGTCCAACTATGGCTACACCTTC.

The CDR3 sequence is CASSQGALRGVLFNEQFF. The CDR3 nucleotides read TGCGCCAGCAGCCAAGGGGCGTTAAGGGGGGTACTCTTCAATGAGCAGTTCTTC. The V call is TRBV4-1, the J call TRBJ2-1, with D perhaps TRBD1 or TRBD2 (6 bases each). V was cut by 1 base and J by 6 bases, with 22 bases left in between. CDR3 length equals 18 residues. From germline, CDR1 is MGHRA and CDR2 YSYEKL.